The clone carrying this TCR beta chain appeared a few times. This specimen belongs to a study of CD8+ T cells in alopecia areata. After isolation, RNA underwent reverse transcription to generate cDNA as the sequencing template. Sequenced by immunoSEQ multiplex PCR; TCRdb stores in-frame clones only, minus some. Seen here are over 95,000 clones, 41% observed once, and the top ten hold roughly 1.3%. CDR1 is SNHLY and CDR2 is FYNNEI in the germline V gene. Trimming cost V 10 bases and J 5 bases, with 17 bases left between them. This CDR3 has 14 residues. This TCR was recovered from a human donor with alopecia areata. This chain connects TRBV2 to TRBJ2-2; tentatively, D is TRBD1 or TRBD2 (6 bases each). Source material: CD4+ T cells sorted from blood. Here the CDR3 DNA reads TGTGCCACCACACCCACAGGGAGGACCGGGGAGCTGTTTTTT. Translated, it gives CATTPTGRTGELFF.